This TCR beta chain emerged from a study of PD-L1 blockade in urothelial cancer. Study as a whole: Counts from blood samples showed a median of 141,255 T cells. Study-wide findings and caveats: Better survival was predicted by below-median pretreatment blood TCR clonality.

The protocol was immunoSEQ multiplex PCR, while the TCRdb copy is restricted to in-frame clones and leaves out a portion. In the table there are some 25,000 clones, about 86% of which are singletons. Of note for this clone: The target antigen is unknown.

The study enrolled patients with locally advanced or metastatic urothelial carcinoma. Germline CDR1 is KGHSH and CDR2 is LQKENI. This CDR3 is 13 amino acids long. V was trimmed by 0 bases and J by 13 bases, leaving 10 bases between them. This specimen was PBMCs, taken around atezolizumab (anti-PD-L1) treatment. The genes are TRBV18 and TRBJ1-6; weak D call: TRBD1 (5 bases). The sequence was collected from a man aged 60-69 years with urothelial cancer. The CDR3 DNA follows: TGTGCCAGCTCACCACCTTTGGGGCTGCCCCTCCACTTT. This sequence encodes CASSPPLGLPLHF. The whole variable domain, remainder taken from reference TRBV18 and TRBJ1-6, is NAGVMQNPRHLVRRRGQEARLRCSPMKGHSHVYWYRQLPEEGLKFMVYLQKENIIDESGMPKERFSAEFPKEGPSILRIQQVVRGDSAAYFCASSPPLGLPLHFGNGTRLTVT.